This T cell receptor beta chain was profiled in a study of early T cells in non-severe SARS-CoV-2 infection. With 1 base clipped from V and 4 bases from J, the junction kept 11 bases outside the gene matches. Germline assignment: CDR1 LGHNA and CDR2 YSLEER. The CDR3 contains 17 residues. TCRdb recomputed calls from the 5' RACE reads with MiXCR, one row per CDR3 protein. The table has tens of thousands of distinct CDR3 sequences, over 9.5% seen once. This clonotype was recorded at least ten times. This TCR derives from an adult who was a healthcare worker with PCR-confirmed SARS-CoV-2 infection or an uninfected control (not recorded which). Sequences were obtained from whole blood. The J gene is TRBJ2-3, the V gene TRBV4-3; 7 bases align to TRBD2. The DNA of the CDR3 is TGCGCCAGCAGCCAAGGACGAGGTACTAGCGCCCCAGATACGCAGTATTTT. As protein: CASSQGRGTSAPDTQYF.